The clone carrying this T cell receptor beta chain was detected many times. Its antigen is unknown. TCRdb independently ran MiXCR on the RT-PCR reads; one entry per CDR3 protein. The table records 540,000 or so distinct CDR3 sequences, 10% to 15% of them present only once. This entry belongs to a study of response to subunit inactivated influenza vaccine. General study findings and limits: The authors offered the suggestion that each seasonal influenza vaccination recruits few new T cells.

The CDR3 loop spans 12 amino acids. The ends were cut back, 2 bases at V and 8 bases at J, with 9 bases in the middle. The input for sequencing was PBMCs from blood, taken about 6 weeks after vaccination. This TCR derives from a man aged 45-65 years who received an inactivated influenza vaccine. The V and J genes are TRBV12-3 or TRBV12-4 and TRBJ2-5, with D hard to call. Here the CDR3 DNA reads TGTGCCAGCAGTTTACGTGCCTCCACCCAGTACTTC. Its protein product is CASSLRASTQYF.